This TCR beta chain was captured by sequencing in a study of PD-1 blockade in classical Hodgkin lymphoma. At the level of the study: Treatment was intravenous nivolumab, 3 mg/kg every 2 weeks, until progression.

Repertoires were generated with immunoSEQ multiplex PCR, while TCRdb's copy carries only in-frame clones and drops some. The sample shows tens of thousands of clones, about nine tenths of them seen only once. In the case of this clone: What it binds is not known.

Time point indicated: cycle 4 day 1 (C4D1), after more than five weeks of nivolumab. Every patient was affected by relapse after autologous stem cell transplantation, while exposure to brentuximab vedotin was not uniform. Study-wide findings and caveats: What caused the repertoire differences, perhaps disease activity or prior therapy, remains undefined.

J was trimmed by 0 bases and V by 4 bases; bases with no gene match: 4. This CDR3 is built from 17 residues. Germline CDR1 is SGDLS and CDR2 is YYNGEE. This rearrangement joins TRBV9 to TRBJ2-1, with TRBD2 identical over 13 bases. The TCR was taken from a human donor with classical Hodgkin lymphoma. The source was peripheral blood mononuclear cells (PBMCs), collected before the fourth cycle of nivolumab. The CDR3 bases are TGTGCCAGCAGCACACGACTAGCGGGGGGCTCCTACAATGAGCAGTTCTTC. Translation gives CASSTRLAGGSYNEQFF.